This is a list of T cell receptor beta chains from one sample in a study of molecular identifiers for immune sequencing clone quantification. Each CDR3 protein gets one entry after TCRdb re-called the PCR reads with MiXCR. The table shows fewer than 350,000 distinct CDR3 sequences, with roughly 24% occurring only once. Sequencing used naive CD8+ T cells from blood, with Jurkat cell RNA spiked in. Receptors were obtained from a human donor in good health. Some libraries in this study had Jurkat cell RNA spiked in. Both conserved end residues are part of each CDR3. D genes are given only for firm matches. The size entry is marked missing in some rows and otherwise reads once, few, many or a size class.

j_gene	d_gene	abundance	v_gene	CDR3aa	CDR3nt
TRBJ1-1	.	many	TRBV28	CASSFSPQGMNTEAFF	TGTGCCAGCAGTTTTTCACCACAGGGAATGAACACTGAAGCTTTCTTT
TRBJ1-5	TRBD1	few	TRBV6-2/TRBV6-3	CASRREKQGADNQPQHF	TGTGCCAGCAGACGAGAAAAACAGGGGGCGGACAATCAGCCCCAGCATTTT
TRBJ2-7	.	many	TRBV2	CASRRQSYEQYF	TGTGCCAGCAGGCGACAGTCCTACGAGCAGTACTTC
TRBJ2-5	TRBD2	many	TRBV28	CASSPGLAGLLQETQYF	TGTGCCAGCAGTCCTGGACTAGCGGGGTTATTGCAAGAGACCCAGTACTTC
TRBJ2-5	TRBD2	few	TRBV20-1	CSARDILTSGLKTQYF	TGCAGTGCTAGAGACATATTAACTAGCGGTTTGAAGACCCAGTACTTC
TRBJ2-3	.	.	TRBV14	CASSQEVPGVGTDTQYF	TGTGCCAGCAGCCAAGAGGTTCCGGGGGTGGGCACAGATACGCAGTATTTT
TRBJ1-6	TRBD1	few	TRBV5-6	CASSLPPGDRDNSPLHF	TGTGCCAGCAGCTTGCCCCCAGGGGACAGGGATAATTCACCCCTCCACTTT
TRBJ2-7	.	many	TRBV25-1	CASPEVPRPYREQYF	TGTGCCAGCCCAGAGGTTCCCCGGCCATACCGCGAGCAGTACTTC
TRBJ2-1	TRBD1	once	TRBV12-3/TRBV12-4	CAGSSGQGNNEQFF	TGTGCCGGCAGCTCGGGACAGGGTAACAATGAGCAGTTCTTC
TRBJ2-7	TRBD1	many	TRBV5-1	CASSSNYGTAYEQYF	TGCGCCAGCAGCTCGAACTACGGGACAGCCTACGAGCAGTACTTC
TRBJ2-7	.	few	TRBV10-3	CAISGDTYEQYF	TGTGCCATCAGTGGGGATACCTACGAGCAGTACTTC
TRBJ2-7	TRBD2	many	TRBV5-6	CASSLVVSGSSAEQYF	TGTGCCAGCAGCTTGGTGGTTAGCGGGAGTTCCGCCGAGCAGTACTTC
TRBJ2-7	TRBD2	many	TRBV2	CASESGTRRPEQYF	TGTGCCAGCGAGTCCGGGACTAGGCGGCCCGAGCAGTACTTC
TRBJ2-5	.	.	TRBV7-9	CASSLLALQEAQYF	TGTGCCAGCAGCTTACTGGCACTACAAGAGGCCCAGTACTTC
TRBJ2-3	.	few	TRBV7-9	CASSLTPSGPSTDTQYF	TGTGCCAGCAGCCTCACCCCATCGGGACCCTCCACAGATACGCAGTATTTT
TRBJ2-5	TRBD1	many	TRBV7-9	CASSTQGKETQYF	TGTGCCAGCAGCACACAGGGGAAAGAGACCCAGTACTTC
TRBJ2-3	.	.	TRBV2	CASSEGLRLADTRYF	TGTGCCAGCAGTGAAGGACTAAGGCTCGCAGATACGCGGTATTTT
TRBJ2-3	.	many	TRBV4-3	CASSQDLSGQGKQYF	TGCGCCAGCAGCCAAGATCTTTCAGGGCAGGGAAAGCAGTATTTT
TRBJ2-7	TRBD1	few	TRBV27	CASSSLQGAGSYEQYF	TGTGCCAGCAGTTCCTTACAGGGGGCAGGGTCCTACGAGCAGTACTTC
TRBJ2-1	.	few	TRBV25-1	CASSEFYNEQFF	TGTGCCAGCAGTGAATTTTACAATGAGCAGTTCTTC
TRBJ2-3	.	many	TRBV5-8	CASSSRLSDTQYF	TGTGCCAGCAGCTCGAGACTGTCAGATACGCAGTATTTT
TRBJ2-5	.	.	TRBV7-9	CASSLQGGLETQYF	TGTGCCAGCAGCCTTCAGGGGGGTCTGGAGACCCAGTACTTC
TRBJ2-7	TRBD1	many	TRBV5-6	CASSLTGTAISYEQYF	TGTGCCAGCAGCCTTACCGGGACAGCTATCTCCTACGAGCAGTACTTC
TRBJ2-7	.	few	TRBV7-9	CASSLDYGQTSSYEQYF	TGTGCCAGCAGCTTAGATTATGGGCAGACAAGCTCCTACGAGCAGTACTTC
TRBJ2-5	.	many	TRBV6-5	CASSPGTETQYF	TGTGCCAGCAGTCCCGGGACCGAGACCCAGTACTTC
TRBJ2-5	.	.	TRBV28	CASSLQARAQETQYF	TGTGCCAGCAGTTTGCAGGCCAGGGCACAAGAGACCCAGTACTTC
TRBJ2-7	.	many	TRBV27	CASRQGLGLYEQYF	TGTGCCAGCAGACAGGGTTTGGGGCTCTACGAGCAGTACTTC
TRBJ2-5	TRBD1	.	TRBV27	CASSSIGQGAPYQETQYF	TGTGCCAGCAGTTCCATCGGACAGGGGGCTCCGTACCAAGAGACCCAGTACTTC
TRBJ2-1	TRBD2	.	TRBV20-1	CSARARGSGGTNEQFF	TGCAGTGCTAGAGCTCGGGGTAGCGGGGGAACCAATGAGCAGTTCTTC